Listed here are 21 T cell receptor beta chains from one sample, sequenced in a study of blood T cells in healthy people across ages. PCR was performed a second time for about 6 to 12 cycles using a sample-barcoded 5' primer and a J-beta primer mix. TCRdb passed the 5' RACE reads through MiXCR, listing each CDR3 protein once. The table shows roughly 730,000 distinct CDR3 sequences, with 45% to 70% occurring only once. The sequencing sample was made of blood. These receptors were collected from a man between 40 and 49 years old in good health.

This clonotype was found once. The V gene is TRBV7-9, the J gene TRBJ2-7, with 12 positions matching TRBD2. With V trimmed by 2 bases and J by 7 bases, 15 bases remained unmatched. The germline CDR1 and CDR2 sequences are SEHNR and FQNEAQ (reference sequence). CDR3 size: 18 residues. CDR3 residues: CASSLISLAGGPRNEQYF. The CDR3 DNA is TGTGCCAGCAGCTTAATAAGCCTAGCGGGGGGGCCTAGGAATGAGCAGTACTTC.

The chain links TRBV11-2 to TRBJ2-3, with a tentative D call TRBD1 (5 bases). Germline-derived CDR1 and CDR2 are SGHAT and FQNNGV. The V gene lost 3 bases and the J gene lost 0 bases, with 10 bases spanning the gap. The CDR3 is 15 residues long. The DNA of the CDR3 is TGTGCCAGCAGCTTTACCAGGGCTAGCACAGATACGCAGTATTTT. It is translated as CASSFTRASTDTQYF. Drawing the rest from reference TRBV11-2 and TRBJ2-3, the complete variable domain is EAGVAQSPRYKIIEKRQSVAFWCNPISGHATLYWYQQILGQGPKLLIQFQNNGVVDDSQLPKDRFSAERLKGVDSTLKIQPAKLEDSAVYLCASSFTRASTDTQYFGPGTRLTVL.

This clonotype was recorded a few times. V gene TRBV6-5 combines with J gene TRBJ1-1; D remains ambiguous. Trimming stripped 2 bases from V and 1 base from J, with 14 bases between. CDR1 MNHEY and CDR2 SVGAGI come from the germline V gene. CDR3 length: 16 residues. The CDR3 region is CASSYPLRPENTEAFF. Here the CDR3 DNA reads TGTGCCAGCAGTTACCCATTGAGGCCAGAGAACACTGAAGCTTTCTTT.

The chain recombines TRBV29-1 with TRBJ2-1; D unclear. CDR3 length equals 12 residues. CDR1 and CDR2 from the germline V gene are SQVTM and ANQGSEA. Deletions cut 7 bases from V and 6 bases from J, with 13 bases between. The CDR3 region is CSALDGFNEQFF. CDR3 coding DNA: TGCAGCGCCTTGGACGGGTTCAATGAGCAGTTCTTC.

Concerning this clonotype itself: A much larger clone lies one base from this, so it may be a read error. The chain is built from TRBV5-1 and TRBJ2-7, with 7 bases identical to TRBD1. V shed 3 bases and J 7 bases; nucleotides not matched to a gene: 7. The CDR3 is made up of 13 amino acids. Germline loops: CDR1 SGHRS, CDR2 YFSETQ. The CDR3 bases are TGCGCCAGCAGCTCCAGACAGGGCAATGAGCAGTACTTC. This gives the protein CASSSRQGNEQYF. Variable domain in full (rest from reference TRBV5-1 and TRBJ2-7): KAGVTQTPRYLIKTRGQQVTLSCSPISGHRSVSWYQQTPGQGLQFLFEYFSETQRNKGNFPGRFSGRQFSNSRSEMNVSTLELGDSALYLCASSSRQGNEQYFGPGTRLTVT.

The chain recombines TRBV3-1 with TRBJ1-2, with TRBD1 matching 8 bases. J gave up 4 bases and V 1 base, and 5 bases lay outside the gene matches. The CDR3 runs to 15 residues. Germline-derived CDR1 and CDR2 are LGHDT and YNNKEL (reference sequence). The CDR3 sequence: CASSQGTGHGYGYTF. Here the CDR3 DNA reads TGTGCCAGCAGCCAAGGGACAGGGCATGGCTATGGCTACACCTTC.

The chain combines TRBV20-1 with TRBJ2-3, with TRBD2 identical over 12 bases. Germline V gene data show CDR1 as DFQATT and CDR2 as SNEGSKA (reference sequence). With V trimmed by 0 bases and J by 4 bases, 14 bases remained unmatched. This CDR3 comprises 19 residues. DNA for the CDR3: TGCAGTGCTAGAGATTTTAGAACTAGCGGGAGGCAACGGGCAGATACGCAGTATTTT. This sequence encodes CSARDFRTSGRQRADTQYF.

This clonotype was observed a few times. The V and J genes are TRBV14 and TRBJ2-5; tentative D call: TRBD1 (6 bases). The germline V gene encodes CDR1 SGHDN and CDR2 FVKESK. This CDR3 region has 15 residues. The V and J ends lost 4 bases and 5 bases respectively, with 17 bases between them. CDR3 sequence: CASSPREQGWETQYF. The CDR3 DNA sequence: TGTGCCAGCAGCCCCCGAGAACAGGGCTGGGAGACCCAGTACTTC.

V and J are TRBV28 and TRBJ2-5, with TRBD1 as a possible D gene (5 bases). The CDR3 runs to 11 residues. V lost 5 bases to trimming and J lost 12 bases, with 13 bases between them. The germline CDR1 and CDR2 sequences are MDHEN and SYDVKM. DNA of the CDR3: TGTGCCAGCAGTGGCGGCAGGGTTGAGTACTTC. Translating it yields CASSGGRVEYF.

In this sample, this clonotype turned up a few times. The rearrangement links TRBV29-1 to TRBJ1-1, with D possibly being TRBD1 (5 bases). CDR1 SQVTM and CDR2 ANQGSEA come from the germline V gene. The CDR3 consists of 14 residues. Trimming cost V 5 bases and J 3 bases, with 16 bases left between them. The CDR3 sequence: CSVPTPGRDTEAFF. The CDR3 DNA sequence: TGCAGCGTTCCTACCCCAGGGAGAGACACTGAAGCTTTCTTT.

There are a few counts of this clonotype. The V call is TRBV3-1, the J call TRBJ2-7; 9 nucleotides agree with TRBD2. This CDR3 spans 16 amino acids. Germline CDR1 reads LGHDT; CDR2 reads YNNKEL (reference sequence). The J segment lost 4 bases and the V segment lost 2 bases, leaving 9 bases of the junction unmatched. The CDR3 DNA sequence: TGTGCCAGCAGCCAACGACTAGCGGCATCACGATACGAGCAGTACTTC. This translates into CASSQRLAASRYEQYF.

J is TRBJ2-7 and V is TRBV15; D is ambiguous. V was cut by 3 bases and J by 3 bases, with 18 bases left in between. The CDR3 loop spans 16 amino acids. CDR1 is LNHNV and CDR2 is YYDKDF in the germline V gene (reference sequence). The CDR3 nucleotides are TGTGCCACCAGCAGTAAGGTTGGGCTCATGGACTACGAGCAGTACTTC. Residues: CATSSKVGLMDYEQYF. The complete variable domain, with remaining parts taken from reference TRBV15 and TRBJ2-7, reads DAMVIQNPRYQVTQFGKPVTLSCSQTLNHNVMYWYQQKSSQAPKLLFHYYDKDFNNEADTPDNFQSRRPNTSFCFLDIRSPGLGDTAMYLCATSSKVGLMDYEQYFGPGTRLTVT.

The chain combines TRBV2 with TRBJ2-5, with 12 positions matching TRBD2. This CDR3 has 16 residues. Germline CDR1 SNHLY, CDR2 FYNNEI. V was pared by 3 bases and J by 5 bases, with 7 bases of the junction left unmatched. In DNA, the CDR3 is TGTGCCAGCAGTGATATTGGACTAGCGGGGAGGGAGACCCAGTACTTC. It encodes CASSDIGLAGRETQYF.

In regard to this clonotype: A much more abundant neighbour one base away suggests this may be a read error. This chain uses TRBV12-3 or TRBV12-4 with TRBJ1-1; D gene uncertain. The V end lost 5 bases, the J end lost 1 base, and 8 bases lay between the germline ends. The CDR3 has 13 residues. The CDR3 here is CASSVAANTEAFF. In DNA form, the CDR3 reads TGTGCCAGCAGTGTGGCGGCGAACACTGAAGCTTTCTTT.

The chain is built from TRBV20-1 and TRBJ2-7, with 9 bases identical to TRBD2. The J call may be in error: the DNA end matches TRBJ2-5 better. Germline CDR1 is DFQATT and CDR2 is SNEGSKA (reference sequence). This CDR3 comprises 15 residues. This chain's CDR3 is CSASGLAGVDETQYF. The CDR3 DNA reads TGCAGTGCTAGCGGGTTAGCGGGAGTCGATGAGACCCAGTACTTC.

This clonotype came up once. This chain connects TRBV10-3 to TRBJ2-4, with D perhaps TRBD1 (6 bases). Matching the DNA end better, TRBJ2-7 makes the J call doubtful. Germline lookup yields CDR1 ENHRY and CDR2 SYGVKD. The CDR3 has 14 residues. The CDR3 nucleotides are TGTGCCATCAGGTCGACAGGAACTACGATCGAGCAGTACTTC. Translation: CAIRSTGTTIEQYF.

This CDR3 reads CASSVAASSYNEQFF. The DNA of the CDR3 is TGTGCCAGCAGCGTAGCGGCGAGCTCCTACAATGAGCAGTTCTTC. J is TRBJ2-1 and V is TRBV9, with D unclear. CDR1 SGDLS and CDR2 YYNGEE come from the germline V gene. The CDR3 is made up of 15 amino acids. The germline V and J ends were trimmed by 0 bases and 0 bases, with 7 bases remaining between them. The whole variable domain, remainder taken from reference TRBV9 and TRBJ2-1, is DSGVTQTPKHLITATGQRVTLRCSPRSGDLSVYWYQQSLDQGLQFLIQYYNGEERAKGNILERFSAQQFPDLHSELNLSSLELGDSALYFCASSVAASSYNEQFFGPGTRLTVL.

The table lists this clonotype with a few counts. The chain recombines TRBV5-1 with TRBJ1-2; D remains unclear. The V end lost 5 bases, the J end lost 6 bases, and 17 bases lay between the germline ends. This CDR3 contains 14 residues. Germline loops: CDR1 SGHRS, CDR2 YFSETQ. CDR3 region: CASSLRTANHGYTF. The DNA of the CDR3 is TGCGCCAGCAGTCTGCGGACGGCTAATCATGGCTACACCTTC.

The J gene is TRBJ1-4, the V gene TRBV11-3; D is unclear. V lost 1 base to trimming and J lost 1 base, with 13 bases between them. In germline, CDR1 is SGHNT, CDR2 YENEEA. This CDR3 has 17 residues. CDR3 residues: CASSLGGNGRTNEKLFF. The CDR3 region has the DNA TGTGCCAGCAGCTTAGGCGGCAATGGGAGAACTAATGAAAAACTGTTTTTT.

The rearrangement links TRBV7-9 to TRBJ2-1, with D possibly matching TRBD1 (6 bases). The CDR3 is 16 residues long. Trimming removed 4 bases at V and 0 bases at J, with 13 bases between. The germline V gene encodes CDR1 SEHNR and CDR2 FQNEAQ (reference sequence). The DNA for the CDR3 is TGTGCCAGCAGCTCGACACAGGGAAGCTCCTACAATGAGCAGTTCTTC. Translated: CASSSTQGSSYNEQFF. Supplemented by reference TRBV7-9 and TRBJ2-1, the full variable domain reads DTGVSQNPRHKITKRGQNVTFRCDPISEHNRLYWYRQTLGQGPEFLTYFQNEAQLEKSRLLSDRFSAERPKGSFSTLEIQRTEQGDSAMYLCASSSTQGSSYNEQFFGPGTRLTVL.

The genes are TRBV20-1 and TRBJ2-5, with TRBD2 as a possible D gene (5 bases). Germline lookup yields CDR1 DFQATT and CDR2 SNEGSKA (reference sequence). The CDR3 contains 16 residues. Trimming cost V 3 bases and J 5 bases, with 22 bases left between them. CDR3 in DNA: TGCAGTGCTAGTGAAGTGGTCGGAGGTGTCGGGGAGACCCAGTACTTC. Translated: CSASEVVGGVGETQYF.